This TCR beta chain was retrieved from a study of immune evolution from preneoplasia to lung adenocarcinoma. Profiled with immunoSEQ multiplex PCR; TCRdb holds only in-frame clones, not every one. The sample has approximately 7,700 clones, approximately 86% seen once. Germline CDR1 SGHNT, CDR2 YENEEA. CDR3 length: 14 residues. The V gene lost 1 base and the J gene lost 6 bases, with 13 bases spanning the gap. H&E slides confirmed each diagnosis, reviewed by two pathologists independently. V is TRBV11-3 and J is TRBJ2-7; D not resolved. The sequenced material came from FFPE minimally invasive lung adenocarcinoma tissue. This clonotype originated in an older person with lung adenocarcinoma. CDR3 protein: CASSLGLRPSEQYF. The CDR3 bases are TGTGCCAGCAGCTTAGGGTTGCGGCCCTCCGAGCAGTACTTC.